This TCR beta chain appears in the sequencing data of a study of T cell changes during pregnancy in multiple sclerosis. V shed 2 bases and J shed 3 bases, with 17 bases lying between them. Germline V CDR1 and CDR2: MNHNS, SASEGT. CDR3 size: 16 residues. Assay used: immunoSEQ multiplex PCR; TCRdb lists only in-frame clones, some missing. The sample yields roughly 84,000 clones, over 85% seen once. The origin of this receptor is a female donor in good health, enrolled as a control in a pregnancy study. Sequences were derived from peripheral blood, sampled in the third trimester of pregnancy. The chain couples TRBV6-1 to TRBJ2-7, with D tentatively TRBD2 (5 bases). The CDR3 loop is CASSEMGSGLYYEQYF. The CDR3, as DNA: TGTGCCAGCAGTGAAATGGGCTCAGGACTGTACTACGAGCAGTACTTC.